Listed below are T cell receptor beta chains from one sample, sequenced in a study of early T cells in non-severe SARS-CoV-2 infection. TCRdb reprocessed the 5' RACE reads via MiXCR and lists one record per CDR3 protein. Counted here are tens of thousands of distinct CDR3 sequences, 4.5% to 7% occurring once; the ten biggest clones make up roughly 4.5%. Sequences were derived from whole blood, sampled at baseline. These receptors were collected from an adult who was a healthcare worker with PCR-confirmed SARS-CoV-2 infection or an uninfected control (not recorded which). The CDR3 runs from the conserved cysteine through the conserved F or W. Each record gives: clone size, V gene, D gene, J gene, CDR3 protein, CDR3 DNA. The D gene is left open where the match is weak. The size entry is marked missing in some rows and otherwise reads once, few, many or a size class.

many	TRBV5-1	TRBD2	TRBJ2-1	CASSLGGGAHNEQFF	TGCGCCAGCAGCTTAGGCGGGGGGGCGCACAATGAGCAGTTCTTC
.	TRBV3-1	.	TRBJ1-6	CASSQGRDSPLHF	TGTGCCAGCAGCCAAGGCAGGGATTCACCCCTCCACTTT
few	TRBV5-6	.	TRBJ2-3	CASSSTSIRLSTDTQYF	TGTGCCAGCAGCTCGACCTCTATCCGCCTCAGCACAGATACGCAGTATTTT
many	TRBV5-1	TRBD2	TRBJ2-5	CASSQEGRGGETQYF	TGCGCCAGCAGCCAGGAGGGGAGGGGTGGAGAGACCCAGTACTTC
many	TRBV29-1	.	TRBJ2-5	CSVSTDPGGTQYF	TGCAGCGTTTCCACCGACCCTGGGGGGACCCAGTACTTC
many	TRBV7-2	.	TRBJ1-1	CASSLSGQHEAFF	TGTGCCAGCAGCTTAAGTGGGCAACACGAAGCTTTCTTT
many	TRBV5-6	TRBD2	TRBJ2-5	CASSLMTGGSETQYF	TGTGCCAGCAGCTTAATGACGGGAGGTAGCGAGACCCAGTACTTC
few	TRBV11-1	.	TRBJ2-7	CASSSGDYEQYF	TGTGCCAGCAGTTCGGGAGATTACGAGCAGTACTTC
many	TRBV3-1	.	TRBJ1-1	CASSPSSGGRGAEAFF	TGTGCCAGCAGCCCTTCATCGGGGGGGCGAGGTGCTGAAGCTTTCTTT
many	TRBV6-5	.	TRBJ2-3	CASSYADTQYF	TGTGCCAGCAGTTATGCAGATACGCAGTATTTT
many	TRBV7-2	.	TRBJ1-5	CASSLKAAQPQHF	TGTGCCAGCAGCTTAAAGGCCGCTCAGCCCCAGCATTTT
many	TRBV10-3	.	TRBJ2-1	CAISEPGPSRKQFF	TGTGCCATCAGTGAGCCCGGACCCAGTAGGAAGCAGTTCTTC
many	TRBV5-1	.	TRBJ2-7	CASSYWSGTPYEQYF	TGCGCCAGCAGCTACTGGTCGGGGACCCCTTACGAGCAGTACTTC
many	TRBV6-5	.	TRBJ2-7	CASSYPLATGRREQYF	TGTGCCAGCAGTTACCCGCTGGCGACAGGGAGGCGGGAGCAGTACTTC
many	TRBV10-2	.	TRBJ2-3	CASSESGGGVGDTQYF	TGCGCCAGCAGTGAGTCCGGAGGGGGCGTCGGAGATACGCAGTATTTT
many	TRBV19	TRBD1	TRBJ1-5	CASTPLPGTGGDQPQHF	TGTGCCAGTACCCCCCTCCCTGGGACAGGGGGAGATCAGCCCCAGCATTTT
many	TRBV3-1	.	TRBJ1-2	CASSPTRGSDGYTF	TGTGCCAGCAGCCCAACCAGGGGCTCTGATGGCTACACCTTC
many	TRBV5-5	.	TRBJ1-5	CASSLAAGTNQPQHF	TGTGCCAGCAGCTTGGCCGCGGGAACCAATCAGCCCCAGCATTTT
.	TRBV4-1	.	TRBJ2-3	CASSQVVSAADTQYF	TGCGCCAGCAGCCAAGTCGTCTCGGCGGCAGATACGCAGTATTTT
few	TRBV2	.	TRBJ2-7	CASSLKNEQYF	TGTGCCAGCAGCCTAAAGAACGAGCAGTACTTC
many	TRBV2	.	TRBJ2-1	CASSGSRSYNEQFF	TGTGCCAGCAGTGGGTCGCGGTCCTACAATGAGCAGTTCTTC
many	TRBV5-1	.	TRBJ2-3	CASSPRPGTDTQYF	TGCGCCAGCAGCCCCCGTCCGGGGACAGATACGCAGTATTTT
few	TRBV18	TRBD1	TRBJ1-5	CASSGGQGNWPQHF	TGTGCCAGCTCAGGCGGACAGGGAAATTGGCCCCAGCATTTT
medium-sized	TRBV7-9	.	TRBJ2-7	CASSLSSYEQYF	TGTGCCAGCAGCCTTAGCTCCTACGAGCAGTACTTC
many	TRBV28	.	TRBJ1-2	CASSSGENLWGYTF	TGTGCCAGCAGTTCCGGGGAGAACCTCTGGGGCTACACCTTC
many	TRBV27	.	TRBJ2-1	CASSWLTGEGSSYNEQFF	TGTGCCAGCAGTTGGCTGACAGGGGAGGGGAGCTCCTACAATGAGCAGTTCTTC
many	TRBV6-2/TRBV6-3	.	TRBJ1-1	CASSITMNTEAFF	TGTGCCAGCAGCATTACTATGAACACTGAAGCTTTCTTT
many	TRBV9	.	TRBJ2-5	CASSLLDRPWGTQYF	TGTGCCAGCAGCTTACTAGACAGGCCCTGGGGGACCCAGTACTTC
many	TRBV12-5	TRBD1	TRBJ2-5	CASGRDREGETQYF	TGTGCTAGTGGACGGGACAGGGAGGGAGAGACCCAGTACTTC
many	TRBV20-1	.	TRBJ2-5	CSARDLGARTQYF	TGCAGTGCTAGAGACCTTGGGGCCAGGACCCAGTACTTC
many	TRBV11-2	.	TRBJ2-3	CASSLGAGSTDTQYF	TGTGCCAGCAGCTTAGGCGCAGGGAGTACAGATACGCAGTATTTT
medium-sized	TRBV4-2	TRBD1	TRBJ2-1	CASSQERGLGDEQFF	TGTGCCAGCAGCCAAGAAAGGGGGCTGGGGGATGAGCAGTTCTTC
many	TRBV2	.	TRBJ2-4	CASRESSLAKNIQYF	TGTGCCAGCAGAGAGTCTTCGCTAGCCAAAAACATTCAGTACTTC
many	TRBV21-1	.	TRBJ1-1	CASSKIPEFLSNTEAFF	TGTGCCAGCAGCAAAATCCCGGAATTTTTGTCGAACACTGAAGCTTTCTTT
many	TRBV7-8	.	TRBJ1-2	CASSYGTNYGYTF	TGTGCCAGCAGCTACGGGACCAACTATGGCTACACCTTC
.	TRBV5-1	.	TRBJ2-6	CASSLLASSGANVLTF	TGCGCCAGCAGCTTGCTAGCCTCATCTGGGGCCAACGTCCTGACTTTC
many	TRBV18	.	TRBJ1-1	CASSQGFGPTEAFF	TGTGCCAGCTCACAGGGGTTCGGGCCCACTGAAGCTTTCTTT
many	TRBV12-3/TRBV12-4	TRBD2	TRBJ2-2	CASRSSGRVGELFF	TGTGCCAGCAGATCTAGCGGGAGGGTCGGGGAGCTGTTTTTT
many	TRBV7-9	.	TRBJ1-5	CASSKGGVNQPQHF	TGTGCCAGCAGCAAGGGAGGGGTAAATCAGCCCCAGCATTTT
many	TRBV20-1	TRBD1	TRBJ2-3	CSATLIPDRVGGYLDTQYF	TGCAGTGCTACGTTGATACCCGACAGGGTCGGCGGTTATCTGGATACGCAGTATTTT
many	TRBV15	.	TRBJ1-1	CATRGPAEAFF	TGTGCCACCAGGGGTCCGGCTGAAGCTTTCTTT
many	TRBV5-1	TRBD1	TRBJ2-5	CASSLETGVWETQYF	TGCGCCAGCAGCTTGGAAACAGGGGTTTGGGAGACCCAGTACTTC
many	TRBV4-3	.	TRBJ2-2	CASSPSPGELFF	TGCGCCAGCAGCCCTAGCCCCGGGGAGCTGTTTTTT
many	TRBV20-1	.	TRBJ2-2	CSARPLAGATSTGELFF	TGCAGTGCTAGACCCTTGGCGGGGGCTACGAGCACCGGGGAGCTGTTTTTT
few	TRBV6-6	TRBD1	TRBJ2-2	CASSHFLGAGGTGELFF	TGTGCCAGCAGCCACTTCCTTGGTGCAGGGGGCACCGGGGAGCTGTTTTTT
many	TRBV12-3/TRBV12-4	.	TRBJ1-1	CASTTTGLGRNTEAFF	TGTGCCAGCACCACGACCGGGTTGGGGAGGAACACTGAAGCTTTCTTT
many	TRBV29-1	.	TRBJ2-3	CSVASTGGVTDTQYF	TGCAGCGTTGCATCGACCGGGGGAGTGACAGATACGCAGTATTTT